This is a list of T cell receptor beta chains from one sample in a study of human versus mouse CDR3 diversity and MHC coevolution. The protocol was immunoSEQ multiplex PCR, while the TCRdb copy is restricted to in-frame clones and leaves out a portion. The data contain tens of thousands of clones, approximately 94% of them seen just once; the ten biggest clones take up 15% to 20%. Sequencing was performed on naive CD4+ T cells from blood. Receptors originate from a person aged 55 to 75 in good health. The CDR3 runs from the conserved cysteine through the conserved F or W. A D gene is named only where the DNA matches it firmly. The size field is filled for only some rows; it gives once, few, many or a size class.

clone_size,v_call,j_call,d_call,cdr3_nt,cdr3_aa
.,TRBV7-3,TRBJ2-5,.,TGTGCCAGCAGCCAGGGACCGTCGGGGGACCAGTACTTC,CASSQGPSGDQYF
.,TRBV5-4,TRBJ2-7,TRBD2,TGTGCCAGCAGCTCCCATGGGGCTAGCGGAAAAACACCCTACGAGCAGTACTTC,CASSSHGASGKTPYEQYF
.,TRBV19,TRBJ2-2,TRBD2,TGTGCCAGTAGTAGGAGGGAGGGCCAGGGCGGGGAGCTGTTTTTT,CASSRREGQGGELFF
.,TRBV6-6,TRBJ2-5,.,TGTGCCAGCAGTTACTCGATATCAGGGGAGGGGGAGACCCAGTACTTC,CASSYSISGEGETQYF
.,TRBV5-1,TRBJ1-3,.,TGCGCCAGCAGCGCACAGGTAAACTCTGGAAACACCATATATTTT,CASSAQVNSGNTIYF
once,TRBV15,TRBJ2-3,.,TGTGCCACCAGCATGAGACAGGGCACAGATACGCAGTATTTT,CATSMRQGTDTQYF
once,TRBV6-6,TRBJ2-3,TRBD2,TGTGCCAGCCAGGGAGCGGGAGGGCCGGCAGATACGCAGTATTTT,CASQGAGGPADTQYF
once,TRBV7-8,TRBJ2-7,.,TGTGCCAGCAGCCCCGCTCGGGGTACCTACGAGCAGTACTTC,CASSPARGTYEQYF
.,TRBV5-6,TRBJ1-1,.,TGTGCCAGCAGAGCGACCTCGGGGACTGAAGCTTTCTTT,CASRATSGTEAFF
.,TRBV5-6,TRBJ1-1,TRBD1,TGTGCCAGCAGCTTGAGGGCCAGGGGGATCCCGCACTTT,CASSLRARGIPHF